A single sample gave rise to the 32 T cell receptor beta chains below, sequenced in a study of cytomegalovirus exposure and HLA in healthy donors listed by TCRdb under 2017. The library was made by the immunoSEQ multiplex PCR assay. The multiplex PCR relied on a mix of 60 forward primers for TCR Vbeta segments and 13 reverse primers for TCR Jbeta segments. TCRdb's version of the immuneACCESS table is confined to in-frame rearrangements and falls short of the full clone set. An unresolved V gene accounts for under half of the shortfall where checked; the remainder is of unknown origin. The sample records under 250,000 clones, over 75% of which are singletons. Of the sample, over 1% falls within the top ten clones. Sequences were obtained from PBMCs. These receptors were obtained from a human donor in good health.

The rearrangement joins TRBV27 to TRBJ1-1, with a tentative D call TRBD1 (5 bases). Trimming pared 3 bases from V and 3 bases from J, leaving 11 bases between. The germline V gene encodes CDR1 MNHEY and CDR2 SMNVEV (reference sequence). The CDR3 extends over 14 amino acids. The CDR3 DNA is TGTGCCAGCAGTTTGCGCAGGGATTACACTGAAGCTTTCTTT. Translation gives CASSLRRDYTEAFF.

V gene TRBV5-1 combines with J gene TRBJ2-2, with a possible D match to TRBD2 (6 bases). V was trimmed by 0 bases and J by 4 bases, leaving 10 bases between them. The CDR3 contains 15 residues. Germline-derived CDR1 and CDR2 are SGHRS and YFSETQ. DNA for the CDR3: TGCGCCAGCAGCTTGGCGGACTACCGCACCGGGGAGCTGTTTTTT. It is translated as CASSLADYRTGELFF.

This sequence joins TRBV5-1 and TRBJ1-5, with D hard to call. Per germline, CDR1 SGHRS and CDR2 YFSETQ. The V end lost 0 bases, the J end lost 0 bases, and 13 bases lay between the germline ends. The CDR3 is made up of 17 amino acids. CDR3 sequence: CASSLGPHSDSNQPQHF. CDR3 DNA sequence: TGCGCCAGCAGCTTGGGGCCACATTCCGATAGCAATCAGCCCCAGCATTTT.

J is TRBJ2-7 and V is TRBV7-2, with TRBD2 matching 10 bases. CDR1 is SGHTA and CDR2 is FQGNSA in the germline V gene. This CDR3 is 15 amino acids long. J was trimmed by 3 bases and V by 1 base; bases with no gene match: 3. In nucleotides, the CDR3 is TGTGCCAGCAGCTTAGGCCCTAGCGGGAGCTACGAGCAGTACTTC. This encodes CASSLGPSGSYEQYF.

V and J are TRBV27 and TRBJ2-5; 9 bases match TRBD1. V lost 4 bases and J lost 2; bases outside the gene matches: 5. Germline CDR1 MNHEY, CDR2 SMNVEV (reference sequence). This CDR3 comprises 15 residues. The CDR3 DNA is TGTGCCAGCAGTTCTGGACAGGGGACACAAGAGACCCAGTACTTC. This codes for CASSSGQGTQETQYF.

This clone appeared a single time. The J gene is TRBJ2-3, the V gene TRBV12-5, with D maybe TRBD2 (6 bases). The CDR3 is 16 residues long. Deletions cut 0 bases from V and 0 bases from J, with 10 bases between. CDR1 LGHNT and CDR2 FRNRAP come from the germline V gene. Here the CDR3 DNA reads TGTGCTAGTGGTTTGGTACTAGCTGAAAGCACAGATACGCAGTATTTT. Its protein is CASGLVLAESTDTQYF.

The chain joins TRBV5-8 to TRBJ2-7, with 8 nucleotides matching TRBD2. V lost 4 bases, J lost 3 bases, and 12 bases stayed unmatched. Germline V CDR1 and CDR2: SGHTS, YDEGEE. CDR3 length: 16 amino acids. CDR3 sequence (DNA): TGTGCCAGCAGCCTCTCCTATGGGAGCGGGAGCTACGAGCAGTACTTC. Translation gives CASSLSYGSGSYEQYF.

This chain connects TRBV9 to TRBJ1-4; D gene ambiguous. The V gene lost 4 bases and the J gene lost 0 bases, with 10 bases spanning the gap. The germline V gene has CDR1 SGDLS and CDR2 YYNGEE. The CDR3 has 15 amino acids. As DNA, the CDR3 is TGTGCCAGCAGCTCGAGCGGGACAACTAATGAAAAACTGTTTTTT. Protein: CASSSSGTTNEKLFF.

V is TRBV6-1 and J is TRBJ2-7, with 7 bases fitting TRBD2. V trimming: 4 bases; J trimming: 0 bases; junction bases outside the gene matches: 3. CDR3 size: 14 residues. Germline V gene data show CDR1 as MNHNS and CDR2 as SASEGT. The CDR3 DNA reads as TGTGCCAGCAGTGGGGGGACTACCTCCTACGAGCAGTACTTC. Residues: CASSGGTTSYEQYF.

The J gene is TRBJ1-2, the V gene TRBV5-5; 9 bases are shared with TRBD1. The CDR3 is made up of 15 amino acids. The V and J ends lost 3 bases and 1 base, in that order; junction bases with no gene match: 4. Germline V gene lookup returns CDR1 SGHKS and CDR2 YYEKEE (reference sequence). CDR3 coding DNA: TGTGCCAGCAGCTCCTGGACAGGGGTTAACTATGGCTACACCTTC. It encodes CASSSWTGVNYGYTF.

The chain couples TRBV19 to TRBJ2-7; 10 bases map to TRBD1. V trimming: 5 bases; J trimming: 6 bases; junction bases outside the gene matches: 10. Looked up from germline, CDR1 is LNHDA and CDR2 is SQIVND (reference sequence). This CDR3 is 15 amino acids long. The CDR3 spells CASSGTGTGEFEQYF. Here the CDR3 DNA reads TGTGCCAGTAGTGGAACCGGGACAGGGGAATTCGAGCAGTACTTC.

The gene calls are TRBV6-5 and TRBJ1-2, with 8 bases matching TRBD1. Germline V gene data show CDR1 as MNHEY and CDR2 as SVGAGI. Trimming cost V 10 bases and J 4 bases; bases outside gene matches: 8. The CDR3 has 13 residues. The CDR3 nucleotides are TGTGCCACTCATACCGGGACAGGCTATGGCTACACCTTC. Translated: CATHTGTGYGYTF.

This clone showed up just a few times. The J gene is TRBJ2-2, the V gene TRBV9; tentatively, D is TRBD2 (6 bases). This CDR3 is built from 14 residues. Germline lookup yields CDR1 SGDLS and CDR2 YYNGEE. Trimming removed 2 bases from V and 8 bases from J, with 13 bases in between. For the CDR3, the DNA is TGTGCCAGCAGCGTCGGGACTCGGGAGGGGGAGCTGTTTTTT. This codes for CASSVGTREGELFF.

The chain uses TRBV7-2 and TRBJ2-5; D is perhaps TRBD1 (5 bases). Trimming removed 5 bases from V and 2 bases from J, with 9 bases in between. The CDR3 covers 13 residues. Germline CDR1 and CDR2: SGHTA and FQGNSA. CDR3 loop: CASSLDRQETQYF. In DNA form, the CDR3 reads TGTGCCAGCAGCCTAGACAGACAAGAGACCCAGTACTTC.

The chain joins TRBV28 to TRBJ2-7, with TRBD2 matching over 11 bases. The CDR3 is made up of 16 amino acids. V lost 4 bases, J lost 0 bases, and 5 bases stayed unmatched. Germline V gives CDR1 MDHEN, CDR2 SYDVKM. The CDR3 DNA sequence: TGTGCCAGCAGTTCGCCTAGCGGGGGGCTCTCCTACGAGCAGTACTTC. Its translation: CASSSPSGGLSYEQYF.

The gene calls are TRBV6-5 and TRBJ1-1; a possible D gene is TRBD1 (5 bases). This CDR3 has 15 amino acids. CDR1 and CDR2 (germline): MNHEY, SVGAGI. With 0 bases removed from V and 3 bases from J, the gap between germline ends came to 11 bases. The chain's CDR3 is CASSYSGGLDTEAFF. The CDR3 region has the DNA TGTGCCAGCAGTTACTCGGGGGGTCTGGACACTGAAGCTTTCTTT.

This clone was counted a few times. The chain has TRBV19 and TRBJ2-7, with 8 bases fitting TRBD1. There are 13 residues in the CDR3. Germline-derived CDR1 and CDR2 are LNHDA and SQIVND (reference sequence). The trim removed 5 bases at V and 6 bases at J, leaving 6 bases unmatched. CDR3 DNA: TGTGCCAGTAGTCTCGAACAGGGGGGCGAGCAGTACTTC. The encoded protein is CASSLEQGGEQYF.

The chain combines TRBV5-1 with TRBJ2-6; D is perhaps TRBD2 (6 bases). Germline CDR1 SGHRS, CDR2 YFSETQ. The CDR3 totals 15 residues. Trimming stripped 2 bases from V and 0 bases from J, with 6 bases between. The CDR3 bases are TGCGCCAGCAGCTTTAGCGGCTCTGGGGCCAACGTCCTGACTTTC. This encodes CASSFSGSGANVLTF.

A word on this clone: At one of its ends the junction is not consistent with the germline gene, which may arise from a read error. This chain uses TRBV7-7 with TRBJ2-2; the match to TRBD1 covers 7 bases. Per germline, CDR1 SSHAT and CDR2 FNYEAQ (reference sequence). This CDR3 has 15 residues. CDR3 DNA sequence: TGTGCTAGCAGCTTACAGGGGCTGAACACCGGGGAGCTGTTTTTT. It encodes CASSLQGLNTGELFF.

The CDR3 here is CASSTGERTQYF. For the CDR3, the DNA is TGTGCCAGCAGCACAGGGGAACGTACGCAGTATTTT. This chain joins TRBV27 and TRBJ2-3; 7 bases match TRBD1. Germline CDR1 is MNHEY and CDR2 is SMNVEV (reference sequence). The CDR3 has 12 amino acids. Trimming at V came to 6 bases and at J to 8 bases, leaving 5 bases not matched to a gene.

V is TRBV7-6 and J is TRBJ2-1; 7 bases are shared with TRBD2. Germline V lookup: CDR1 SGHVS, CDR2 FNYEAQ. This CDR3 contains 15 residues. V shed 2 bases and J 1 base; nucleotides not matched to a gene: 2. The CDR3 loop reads CASSLSAGSYNEQFF. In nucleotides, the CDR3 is TGTGCCAGCAGCTTATCAGCGGGGTCCTACAATGAGCAGTTCTTC.

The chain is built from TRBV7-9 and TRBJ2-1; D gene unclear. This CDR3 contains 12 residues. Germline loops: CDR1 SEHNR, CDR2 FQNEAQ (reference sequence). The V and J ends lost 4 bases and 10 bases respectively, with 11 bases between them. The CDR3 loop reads CASSSLQREQFF. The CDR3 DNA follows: TGTGCCAGCAGCTCACTCCAGAGGGAGCAGTTCTTC.

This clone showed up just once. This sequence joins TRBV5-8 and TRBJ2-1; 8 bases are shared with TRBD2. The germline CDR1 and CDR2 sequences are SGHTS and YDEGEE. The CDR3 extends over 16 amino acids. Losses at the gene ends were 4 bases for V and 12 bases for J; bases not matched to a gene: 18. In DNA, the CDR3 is TGTGCCAGCAGCCTCTCTCTAGCGGGTCCTACGGGGGGGCAGTTCTTC. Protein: CASSLSLAGPTGGQFF.

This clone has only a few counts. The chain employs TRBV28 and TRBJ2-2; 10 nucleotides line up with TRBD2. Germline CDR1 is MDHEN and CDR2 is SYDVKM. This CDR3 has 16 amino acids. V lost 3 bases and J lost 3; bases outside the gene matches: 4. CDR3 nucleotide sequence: TGTGCCAGCAGTTTGAGACTAGCGGGCCACACCGGGGAGCTGTTTTTT. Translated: CASSLRLAGHTGELFF. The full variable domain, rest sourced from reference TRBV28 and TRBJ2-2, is DVKVTQSSRYLVKRTGEKVFLECVQDMDHENMFWYRQDPGLGLRLIYFSYDVKMKEKGDIPEGYSVSREKKERFSLILESASTNQTSMYLCASSLRLAGHTGELFFGEGSRLTVL.

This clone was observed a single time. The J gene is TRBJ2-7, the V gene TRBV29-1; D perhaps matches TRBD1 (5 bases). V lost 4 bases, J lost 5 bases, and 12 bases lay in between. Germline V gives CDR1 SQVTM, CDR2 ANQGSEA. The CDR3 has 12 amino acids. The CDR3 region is CSVGQGFNEQYF. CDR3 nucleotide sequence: TGCAGCGTTGGGCAGGGATTCAACGAGCAGTACTTC.

CDR3 coding DNA: TGTGCCAAATCACTACGCCCGGTGAACACTGAAGCTTTCTTT. This sequence encodes CAKSLRPVNTEAFF. This chain uses TRBV6-6 with TRBJ1-1; D gene ambiguous. The germline V and J ends were trimmed by 10 bases and 0 bases, with 15 bases remaining between them. Germline loops: CDR1 MNHNY, CDR2 SVGAGI (reference sequence). The CDR3 spans 14 residues.

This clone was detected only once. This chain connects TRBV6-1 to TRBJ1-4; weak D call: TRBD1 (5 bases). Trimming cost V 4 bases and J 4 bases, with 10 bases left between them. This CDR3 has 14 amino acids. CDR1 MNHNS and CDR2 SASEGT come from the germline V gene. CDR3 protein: CASSGNRLNEKLFF. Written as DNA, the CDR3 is TGTGCCAGCAGTGGAAACAGGCTTAATGAAAAACTGTTTTTT.

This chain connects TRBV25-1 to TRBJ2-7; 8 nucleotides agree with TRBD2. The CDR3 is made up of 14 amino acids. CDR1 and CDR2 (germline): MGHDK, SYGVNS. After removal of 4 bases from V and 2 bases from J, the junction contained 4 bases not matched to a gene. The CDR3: CASSVPGGPYEQYF. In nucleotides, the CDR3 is TGTGCCAGCAGTGTCCCGGGAGGGCCCTACGAGCAGTACTTC.

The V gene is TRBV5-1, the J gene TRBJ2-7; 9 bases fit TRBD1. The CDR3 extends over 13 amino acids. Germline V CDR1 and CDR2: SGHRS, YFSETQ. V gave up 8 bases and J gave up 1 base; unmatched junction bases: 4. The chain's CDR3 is CASGTGWSYEQYF. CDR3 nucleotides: TGCGCCAGTGGGACAGGGTGGTCCTACGAGCAGTACTTC.

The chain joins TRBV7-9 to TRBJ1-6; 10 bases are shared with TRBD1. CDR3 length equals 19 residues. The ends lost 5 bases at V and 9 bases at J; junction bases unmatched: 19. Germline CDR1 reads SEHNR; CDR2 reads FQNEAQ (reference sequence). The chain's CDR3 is CASSGAGDRGSLKGSPLHF. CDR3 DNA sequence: TGTGCCAGCAGCGGCGCCGGGGACAGGGGTTCCCTAAAGGGTTCACCCCTCCACTTT.

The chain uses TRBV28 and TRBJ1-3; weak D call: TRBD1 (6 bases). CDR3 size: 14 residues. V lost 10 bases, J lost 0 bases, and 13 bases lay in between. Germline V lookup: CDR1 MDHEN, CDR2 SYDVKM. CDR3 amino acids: CATKQGNSGNTIYF. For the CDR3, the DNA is TGTGCCACCAAACAGGGCAACTCTGGAAACACCATATATTTT.

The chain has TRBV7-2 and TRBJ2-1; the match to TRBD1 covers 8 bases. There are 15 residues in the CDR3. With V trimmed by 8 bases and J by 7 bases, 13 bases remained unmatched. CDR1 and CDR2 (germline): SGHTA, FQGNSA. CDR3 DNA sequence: TGTGCCAGCTCCCCCCCAGGGGACAGGTCTAATGAGCAGTTCTTC. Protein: CASSPPGDRSNEQFF.